This TCR beta chain was sequenced during a study of blood T cell repertoires in COVID-19. Across the study: Samples representing acute and convalescent COVID-19 were sourced from the United States, Italy and Spain. PBMCs, B-cell-depleted T cells, or T cells were the source of the cDNA or gDNA that made up the material.

V was trimmed by 5 bases and J by 8 bases, leaving 10 bases between them. The CDR3 has 11 residues. Germline CDR1 and CDR2: DFQATT and SNEGSKA (reference sequence). Per the authors' pipeline: Amplification of reference gene primers provided the estimated nucleated cell counts. Sequenced by immunoSEQ multiplex PCR; TCRdb stores in-frame clones only, minus some. Clonal size and the V and J genes are those of that table, whereas D and trimming came from the DNA. The sample holds roughly 200,000 clones, around 86% seen once. Participants were aged 18 to 89 years, lived in 20 to 25 US areas, and enrolled virtually.

Sequencing was done on a sample of PBMCs or T cells enriched from blood (not recorded which). The receptor was derived from a man under 40 in a cohort exposed to, infected with or recovered from COVID-19 (not recorded which). The chain uses TRBV20-1 and TRBJ2-1, with D possibly matching TRBD1 (5 bases). The CDR3 nucleotides are TGCAGTGCTGTCAGGGTTGATGAGCAGTTCTTC. Protein sequence: CSAVRVDEQFF.